A single sample gave rise to the 5 T cell receptor beta chains below, sequenced in a study of T cell changes during pregnancy in multiple sclerosis. TCRdb's table, derived via immunoSEQ multiplex PCR, lists solely in-frame clones and lacks some. The sample lists 50,000 to 60,000 clones, over 75% occurring once. The specimen comprised peripheral blood, sampled after pregnancy. The receptor source for this set is a female donor with multiple sclerosis, enrolled in a pregnancy study.

In this sample, this clone turned up once. This chain joins TRBV7-2 and TRBJ1-2; D call uncertain. Deletions cut 1 base from V and 8 bases from J, with 17 bases between. Germline V lookup: CDR1 SGHTA, CDR2 FQGNSA. This CDR3 has 15 amino acids. The CDR3 spells CASSLGGGSPPGYTF. The DNA for the CDR3 is TGTGCCAGCAGCTTAGGGGGAGGATCCCCCCCGGGCTACACCTTC.

The chain carries TRBV6-6 and TRBJ1-5; tentative D call: TRBD1 (5 bases). Germline V gene data show CDR1 as MNHNY and CDR2 as SVGAGI (reference sequence). The CDR3 contains 16 residues. V lost 6 bases, J lost 4 bases, and 19 bases lay in between. CDR3 residues: CASSSKGRDLNQPQHF. DNA for the CDR3: TGTGCCAGCAGCTCCAAGGGGAGGGACCTAAATCAGCCCCAGCATTTT.

The rearrangement uses TRBV5-6 and TRBJ2-3; 7 positions agree with TRBD2. Germline lookup yields CDR1 SGHDT and CDR2 YYEEEE. The CDR3 sequence is 16 residues long. With V trimmed by 3 bases and J by 6 bases, 13 bases remained unmatched. CDR3 in DNA: TGTGCCAGCAGCTGGCTCATGACTAGCTCAATCGATACGCAGTATTTT. It yields the protein CASSWLMTSSIDTQYF.

This clone appeared a single time. This CDR3 reads CASSRGTGKDSQFF. CDR3 in DNA: TGTGCCAGCAGCCGTGGGACAGGCAAAGACTCACAGTTCTTC. The rearrangement uses TRBV11-2 and TRBJ2-1; TRBD1 matches at 8 bases. This CDR3 spans 14 amino acids. CDR1 and CDR2 (germline): SGHAT, FQNNGV. J was trimmed by 13 bases and V by 5 bases; bases with no gene match: 13.

The chain couples TRBV5-1 to TRBJ1-2, with TRBD1 identical over 12 bases. V was pared by 3 bases and J by 7 bases, with 7 bases of the junction left unmatched. The germline gives CDR1 SGHRS, CDR2 YFSETQ. The length of the CDR3 is 15 residues. DNA for the CDR3: TGCGCCAGCAGCTACGCCGGGACAGGGGGCTCTGGCTACACCTTC. Protein sequence: CASSYAGTGGSGYTF.